The 28 T cell receptor beta chains given below trace back to one sample, sequenced in a study of cytomegalovirus exposure and HLA in healthy donors. PCR involved 60 Vbeta and 13 Jbeta primers. The table came from immunoSEQ multiplex PCR; TCRdb's copy has only in-frame clones and leaves some out. The sample holds 150,000 to 200,000 clones; about 77% are singletons and the top ten take about 7.9%. Source material: PBMCs. Receptor source: a male donor in good health and CMV-seropositive.

The chain recombines TRBV9 with TRBJ2-1; D may be TRBD1 (6 bases). Trimming removed 3 bases from V and 3 bases from J, with 13 bases in between. Germline V gene lookup returns CDR1 SGDLS and CDR2 YYNGEE. The CDR3 covers 15 residues. DNA of the CDR3: TGTGCCAGCAGCGCCAGCCTAGGGGGCTACAATGAGCAGTTCTTC. Protein sequence: CASSASLGGYNEQFF.

The V gene is TRBV11-2, the J gene TRBJ2-7, with D possibly being TRBD1 (5 bases). This CDR3 has 12 amino acids. Germline assignment: CDR1 SGHAT and CDR2 FQNNGV. V lost 10 bases and J 6 bases, leaving 16 bases between the germline ends. In DNA form, the CDR3 reads TGTGCCACACAAGGGGTATCCCGCGAGCAGTACTTC. Encoded protein: CATQGVSREQYF.

The V gene is TRBV7-2, the J gene TRBJ2-7; 7 bases fit TRBD1. The CDR3 is 14 residues long. CDR1 is SGHTA and CDR2 is FQGNSA in the germline V gene. The trim removed 3 bases at V and 3 bases at J, leaving 5 bases unmatched. The CDR3 DNA is TGTGCCAGCAGCTTCGGGACAGTCTTCTACGAGCAGTACTTC. Translated, it gives CASSFGTVFYEQYF.

The DNA of the CDR3 is TGTGCCAGCAGTTCAGGGCCTGAAGCTTTCTTT. Protein product: CASSSGPEAFF. The rearrangement joins TRBV27 to TRBJ1-1, with a possible D match to TRBD1 (5 bases). The CDR3 sequence is 11 residues long. V was cut by 4 bases and J by 6 bases, with 6 bases left in between. Germline V gene sequence: CDR1 MNHEY, CDR2 SMNVEV (reference sequence).

J is TRBJ1-2 and V is TRBV20-1; the D is unclear. Trimming pared 5 bases from V and 2 bases from J, leaving 6 bases between. Germline assignment: CDR1 DFQATT and CDR2 SNEGSKA (reference sequence). The CDR3 sequence is 11 residues long. The CDR3 protein is CSAGQNYGYTF. The CDR3 DNA is TGCAGTGCTGGGCAAAACTATGGCTACACCTTC.

This clone has only one observation. V gene TRBV5-6 combines with J gene TRBJ2-3, with D maybe TRBD2 (6 bases). The germline V and J ends were trimmed by 7 bases and 0 bases, with 15 bases remaining between them. Germline values: CDR1 SGHDT, CDR2 YYEEEE. There are 15 residues in the CDR3. The CDR3 region has the DNA TGTGCCAGCCTGGGGAGGCCAGGTAGCACAGATACGCAGTATTTT. It is translated as CASLGRPGSTDTQYF.

This chain connects TRBV7-2 to TRBJ1-5, with 9 bases fitting TRBD1. Germline CDR1 SGHTA, CDR2 FQGNSA. The CDR3 length is 15 residues. V gave up 4 bases and J gave up 3 bases; unmatched junction bases: 4. CDR3 DNA: TGTGCCAGCAGCTCTACAGGGGGCACCAATCAGCCCCAGCATTTT. As protein: CASSSTGGTNQPQHF.

The chain recombines TRBV7-2 with TRBJ2-3; D unclear. The CDR3 has 16 amino acids. From germline, CDR1 is SGHTA and CDR2 FQGNSA. Trimming stripped 5 bases from V and 3 bases from J, with 18 bases between. In nucleotides, the CDR3 is TGTGCCAGCAGCCCCCCTCGGCTAGGCGGAACAGATACGCAGTATTTT. Amino acids: CASSPPRLGGTDTQYF.

To note about this clone: The germline gene is not matched at one end of the junction; a read error may be the cause. V usage is TRBV19 and J usage is TRBJ1-1; D gene uncertain. CDR1 is LNHDA and CDR2 is SQIVND in the germline V gene (reference sequence). This CDR3 region has 10 residues. This CDR3 reads CASGETEAFF. The CDR3 nucleotides are TGTGCCAGTGGAGAGACTGAGGCTTTCTTT.

In this sample, this clone turned up a few times. The chain recombines TRBV5-8 with TRBJ2-3, with D unclear. The CDR3 extends over 12 amino acids. Germline assignment: CDR1 SGHTS and CDR2 YDEGEE. V gave up 1 base and J gave up 5 bases, with 5 bases separating them. This CDR3 reads CASSLIRDTQYF. The CDR3 coding sequence is TGTGCCAGCAGCTTGATCAGAGATACGCAGTATTTT.

V and J are TRBV6-5 and TRBJ2-3, with 8 bases matching TRBD2. Trimming took 6 bases from V and 5 from J; bases not matched to a gene: 10. Looked up from germline, CDR1 is MNHEY and CDR2 is SVGAGI. The CDR3 has 15 residues. CDR3 sequence: CASRESGLGLDTQYF. CDR3 coding DNA: TGTGCCAGCAGGGAGTCGGGACTAGGTTTAGATACGCAGTATTTT.

J is TRBJ1-2 and V is TRBV6-1, with 7 bases aligning to TRBD1. Trimming cost V 4 bases and J 3 bases; bases outside gene matches: 14. Germline loops: CDR1 MNHNS, CDR2 SASEGT. This CDR3 is built from 17 residues. The CDR3 region has the DNA TGTGCCAGCAGTGTTCTTACACAGGGGCGTACATACTATGGCTACACCTTC. Translated, it gives CASSVLTQGRTYYGYTF.

The chain employs TRBV5-1 and TRBJ2-3, with D hard to call. Germline V gene data show CDR1 as SGHRS and CDR2 as YFSETQ. The CDR3 totals 14 residues. V was cut by 0 bases and J by 0 bases, with 5 bases left in between. The DNA for the CDR3 is TGCGCCAGCAGCTTGGGGCAGAGCACAGATACGCAGTATTTT. Its translation is CASSLGQSTDTQYF.

This clone was counted a single time. The chain is built from TRBV27 and TRBJ1-6; D ambiguous. V dropped 3 bases and J dropped 7 bases, with 10 bases sitting between them. The germline V gene has CDR1 MNHEY and CDR2 SMNVEV (reference sequence). CDR3 length: 14 residues. This CDR3 reads CASSFIALNSPLHF. The CDR3 nucleotides read TGTGCCAGCAGTTTTATAGCCCTAAATTCACCCCTCCACTTT.

The chain recombines TRBV9 with TRBJ2-1; 9 bases map to TRBD1. Germline V gene data show CDR1 as SGDLS and CDR2 as YYNGEE. There are 15 residues in the CDR3. J gave up 7 bases and V 3 bases, and 8 bases lay outside the gene matches. CDR3 sequence: CASSGGTGRRNEQFF. In DNA, the CDR3 is TGTGCCAGCAGCGGCGGGACAGGGAGGAGGAATGAGCAGTTCTTC.

V is TRBV7-2 and J is TRBJ2-3, with D uncertain. The ends were cut back, 5 bases at V and 1 base at J, with 7 bases in the middle. This CDR3 has 13 residues. The V gene's germline CDR1 is SGHTA and CDR2 FQGNSA. The CDR3 region has the DNA TGTGCCAGCAGCGGTCGGGGCACAGATACGCAGTATTTT. Translating it yields CASSGRGTDTQYF.

The V gene is TRBV7-3, the J gene TRBJ2-1; D may be TRBD1 (6 bases). The length of the CDR3 is 15 residues. With 5 bases removed from V and 2 bases from J, the gap between germline ends came to 13 bases. Germline V CDR1 and CDR2: SGHTA, FQGTGA. The CDR3 region is CASSPDSEAYNEQFF. The CDR3 DNA reads TGTGCCAGCAGCCCGGACAGCGAAGCCTACAATGAGCAGTTCTTC. The whole variable domain, remainder taken from reference TRBV7-3 and TRBJ2-1, is GAGVSQTPSNKVTEKGKYVELRCDPISGHTALYWYRQSLGQGPEFLIYFQGTGAADDSGLPNDRFFAVRPEGSVSTLKIQRTERGDSAVYLCASSPDSEAYNEQFFGPGTRLTVL.

V and J are TRBV5-1 and TRBJ2-7; D possibly corresponds to TRBD2 (5 bases). Between the trimmed V and J ends, which lost 3 bases and 2 bases, there was a span of 12 bases. This CDR3 has 14 residues. In germline, CDR1 is SGHRS, CDR2 YFSETQ. CDR3 protein: CASSYRTGTYEQYF. DNA for the CDR3: TGCGCCAGCAGCTATAGGACGGGAACCTACGAGCAGTACTTC.

This chain connects TRBV27 to TRBJ2-1, with TRBD1 identical over 8 bases. Germline V gene lookup returns CDR1 MNHEY and CDR2 SMNVEV (reference sequence). Losses at the gene ends were 5 bases for V and 0 bases for J; bases not matched to a gene: 6. The CDR3 has 16 residues. The DNA for the CDR3 is TGTGCCAGCAGTACGACAGGGGCCCTCTCCTACAATGAGCAGTTCTTC. It encodes CASSTTGALSYNEQFF.

This chain joins TRBV9 and TRBJ1-1; D gene ambiguous. In germline, CDR1 is SGDLS, CDR2 YYNGEE. The CDR3 consists of 14 residues. The V end lost 0 bases, the J end lost 4 bases, and 10 bases lay between the germline ends. CDR3 nucleotides: TGTGCCAGCAGCGTAGCTGGGAGGAGCACTGAAGCTTTCTTT. Translating gives CASSVAGRSTEAFF. Full variable domain (rest looked up from reference TRBV9 and TRBJ1-1): DSGVTQTPKHLITATGQRVTLRCSPRSGDLSVYWYQQSLDQGLQFLIQYYNGEERAKGNILERFSAQQFPDLHSELNLSSLELGDSALYFCASSVAGRSTEAFFGQGTRLTVV.

V gene TRBV7-9 combines with J gene TRBJ2-3; D remains unclear. This CDR3 has 11 residues. Trimming pared 10 bases from V and 6 bases from J, leaving 11 bases between. Germline CDR1 and CDR2: SEHNR and FQNEAQ (reference sequence). The CDR3: CAIGPPDTQYF. The CDR3 region has the DNA TGTGCCATTGGGCCCCCCGATACGCAGTATTTT.

The chain couples TRBV15 to TRBJ2-7; the D gene is possibly TRBD1 (5 bases). The germline gives CDR1 LNHNV, CDR2 YYDKDF (reference sequence). The ends were cut back, 8 bases at V and 4 bases at J, with 12 bases in the middle. There are 12 residues in the CDR3. This CDR3 reads CATSSGNYEQYF. The DNA of the CDR3 is TGTGCCACCTCGTCAGGGAATTACGAGCAGTACTTC.

The genes are TRBV6-5 and TRBJ2-3, with 11 bases aligning to TRBD2. CDR3 length equals 15 residues. With V trimmed by 5 bases and J by 6 bases, 7 bases remained unmatched. Germline CDR1 and CDR2: MNHEY and SVGAGI. CDR3 nucleotide sequence: TGTGCCAGCAGTCTTAGCGGGGGGGCCGGGGATACGCAGTATTTT. It yields the protein CASSLSGGAGDTQYF.

The genes are TRBV11-2 and TRBJ1-1, with D perhaps matching TRBD1 (5 bases). CDR3 length: 15 amino acids. Between the trimmed V and J ends, which lost 4 bases and 0 bases, there was a span of 12 bases. Germline V gives CDR1 SGHAT, CDR2 FQNNGV. Written as DNA, the CDR3 is TGTGCCAGCAGCTCGCGGGGGGTAATGAACACTGAAGCTTTCTTT. Residues: CASSSRGVMNTEAFF.

This chain uses TRBV5-6 with TRBJ2-3; D may be TRBD2 (6 bases). The CDR3 has 16 residues. Germline CDR1 reads SGHDT; CDR2 reads YYEEEE. V was pared by 6 bases and J by 0 bases, with 17 bases between. The chain's CDR3 is CASIRLGDDSTDTQYF. The CDR3 DNA is TGTGCCAGCATCAGACTAGGAGACGATAGCACAGATACGCAGTATTTT.

The chain carries TRBV6-5 and TRBJ1-1, with D unresolved. This CDR3 comprises 13 residues. The germline V gene has CDR1 MNHEY and CDR2 SVGAGI. With 6 bases removed from V and 2 bases from J, the gap between germline ends came to 10 bases. The CDR3 region is CASRVRGNTEAFF. CDR3 nucleotides: TGTGCCAGCAGGGTTAGAGGAAACACTGAAGCTTTCTTT.

The chain is built from TRBV7-9 and TRBJ2-7; no firm D call. V was pared by 4 bases and J by 4 bases, with 11 bases between. Germline V gene sequence: CDR1 SEHNR, CDR2 FQNEAQ (reference sequence). The CDR3 sequence is 13 residues long. Written as DNA, the CDR3 is TGTGCCAGCAGCTCAGCTGGGCTGTACGAGCAGTACTTC. As protein: CASSSAGLYEQYF.

The chain combines TRBV5-1 with TRBJ1-1; D ambiguous. The CDR3 covers 11 residues. Trimming removed 3 bases at V and 2 bases at J, with 2 bases between. Germline-derived CDR1 and CDR2 are SGHRS and YFSETQ. CDR3 bases: TGCGCCAGCAGCTCTAACACTGAAGCTTTCTTT. Translating gives CASSSNTEAFF. The full variable domain, completed using reference TRBV5-1 and TRBJ1-1, is KAGVTQTPRYLIKTRGQQVTLSCSPISGHRSVSWYQQTPGQGLQFLFEYFSETQRNKGNFPGRFSGRQFSNSRSEMNVSTLELGDSALYLCASSSNTEAFFGQGTRLTVV.